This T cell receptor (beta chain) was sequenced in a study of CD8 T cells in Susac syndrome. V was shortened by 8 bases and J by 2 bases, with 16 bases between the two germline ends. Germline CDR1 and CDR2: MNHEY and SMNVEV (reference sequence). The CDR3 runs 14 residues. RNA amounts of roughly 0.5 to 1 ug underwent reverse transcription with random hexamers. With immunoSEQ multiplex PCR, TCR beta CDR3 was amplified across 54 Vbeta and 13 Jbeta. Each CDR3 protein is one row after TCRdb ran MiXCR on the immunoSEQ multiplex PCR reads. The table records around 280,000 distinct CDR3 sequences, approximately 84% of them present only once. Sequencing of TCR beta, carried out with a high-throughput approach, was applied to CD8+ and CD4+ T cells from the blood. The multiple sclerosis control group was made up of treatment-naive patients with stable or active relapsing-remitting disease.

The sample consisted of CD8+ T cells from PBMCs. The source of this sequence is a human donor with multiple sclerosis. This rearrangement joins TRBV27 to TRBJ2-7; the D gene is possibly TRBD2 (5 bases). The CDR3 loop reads CASGPPRETYEQYF. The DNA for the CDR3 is TGTGCCAGCGGGCCCCCTAGGGAGACCTACGAGCAGTACTTC.